The next 10 T cell receptor beta chains were all read from a single sample in a study of shared clonotypes between healthy human individuals. Here immunoSEQ multiplex PCR was the method, and the copy in TCRdb shows in-frame clones only, minus some. The table includes around 690,000 clones, 80% to 95% detected once. Sequenced input: memory CD8+ T cells from PBMCs. Subset defined: CD45RO+ cells pooled with CCR7-negative TemRA cells. The source of these receptors is a young man in good health. Some clones in this sample may be carry-over from other donors' samples.

This clone appeared a single time. CDR3 amino acids: CASSEVGKTQPQHF. The CDR3 nucleotides read TGTGCCAGCAGCGAAGTTGGGAAAACTCAGCCCCAGCATTTT. V gene TRBV21-1 combines with J gene TRBJ1-5. TRBV21-1 is annotated as a pseudogene. The CDR3 is 14 amino acids.

The chain couples TRBV27 to TRBJ1-2; possibly TRBD1 for D (5 bases). Germline V CDR1 and CDR2: MNHEY, SMNVEV (reference sequence). Trimming pared 1 base from V and 3 bases from J, leaving 12 bases between. The CDR3 has 15 residues. CDR3: CASSLWGGDDYGYTF. CDR3 DNA: TGTGCCAGCAGTTTATGGGGGGGAGATGACTATGGCTACACCTTC.

This CDR3 is CSVEESRGYTF. In DNA form, the CDR3 reads TGCAGCGTTGAAGAAAGCCGCGGCTACACCTTC. The J gene is TRBJ1-2, the V gene TRBV29-1; no clear D gene. V lost 0 bases to trimming and J lost 8 bases, with 7 bases between them. The V gene's germline CDR1 is SQVTM and CDR2 ANQGSEA. The CDR3 is 11 residues long.

This clone was seen a handful of times. This chain connects TRBV28 to TRBJ1-1; no reliable D call. CDR3 length equals 14 residues. Per the germline V gene, CDR1 is MDHEN and CDR2 is SYDVKM. V was shortened by 6 bases and J by 3 bases, with 14 bases between the two germline ends. The CDR3 nucleotides read TGTGCCAGCAGCCCACGAGGAGCCTACACTGAAGCTTTCTTT. Its translation is CASSPRGAYTEAFF.

The rearrangement links TRBV9 to TRBJ2-3; possible D gene TRBD2, 6 bases. This CDR3 has 15 residues. Trimming took 2 bases from V and 1 from J, leaving 11 bases between them. Per germline, CDR1 SGDLS and CDR2 YYNGEE. CDR3: CASSVVAVGTDTQYF. CDR3 DNA sequence: TGTGCCAGCAGCGTTGTAGCGGTAGGCACAGATACGCAGTATTTT.

This clone was seen only once. This chain links TRBV11-2 with TRBJ2-2; the D is unclear. This CDR3 has 14 amino acids. Germline V gene lookup returns CDR1 SGHAT and CDR2 FQNNGV. V was trimmed by 5 bases and J by 2 bases, leaving 9 bases between them. DNA of the CDR3: TGTGCCAGCAGCCAGAGCCTCAACACCGGGGAGCTGTTTTTT. As protein: CASSQSLNTGELFF.

J is TRBJ1-5 and V is TRBV5-8, with D possibly matching TRBD1 (5 bases). The CDR3 totals 13 residues. Germline values: CDR1 SGHTS, CDR2 YDEGEE. Trimming left V 4 bases short and J 0 bases short, with 5 bases between. The chain's CDR3 is CASSDSSNQPQHF. Written as DNA, the CDR3 is TGTGCCAGCAGCGACAGTAGCAATCAGCCCCAGCATTTT.

The chain recombines TRBV28 with TRBJ2-7, with no clear D. V lost 2 bases and J 3 bases, leaving 8 bases between the germline ends. There are 13 residues in the CDR3. Germline V lookup: CDR1 MDHEN, CDR2 SYDVKM. The CDR3 sequence is CASSLGYSYEQYF. Written as DNA, the CDR3 is TGTGCCAGCAGTTTAGGGTACAGCTACGAGCAGTACTTC. The whole variable domain, remainder taken from reference TRBV28 and TRBJ2-7, is DVKVTQSSRYLVKRTGEKVFLECVQDMDHENMFWYRQDPGLGLRLIYFSYDVKMKEKGDIPEGYSVSREKKERFSLILESASTNQTSMYLCASSLGYSYEQYFGPGTRLTVT.

The chain carries TRBV29-1 and TRBJ1-3; TRBD1 might be the D (5 bases). The CDR3 extends over 14 amino acids. V dropped 1 base and J dropped 0 bases, with 7 bases sitting between them. Per germline, CDR1 SQVTM and CDR2 ANQGSEA. The CDR3 nucleotides read TGCAGCGTTGAAGTAGGGGTCTCTGGAAACACCATATATTTT. The encoded protein is CSVEVGVSGNTIYF.

The chain couples TRBV27 to TRBJ2-1; 7 nucleotides match TRBD1. V trimming: 4 bases; J trimming: 2 bases; junction bases outside the gene matches: 8. This CDR3 spans 16 amino acids. Germline V CDR1 and CDR2: MNHEY, SMNVEV (reference sequence). The CDR3 spells CASSSQGGATYNEQFF. CDR3 nucleotide sequence: TGTGCCAGCAGTTCGCAAGGGGGCGCGACCTACAATGAGCAGTTCTTC.